This T cell receptor beta chain was found in a study of blood T cell repertoires in COVID-19. At the level of the study: Material from acute and convalescent COVID-19 was sourced from the United States, Italy and Spain. Sources were T cells, B-cell-depleted T cells, or PBMCs; the material itself was cDNA or gDNA.

The V gene's germline CDR1 is SGHDN and CDR2 FVKESK. V was pared by 2 bases and J by 0 bases, with 7 bases between. This CDR3 contains 14 residues. The repertoire was sequenced with immunoSEQ multiplex PCR; TCRdb's copy has only in-frame clones and lacks some. The sample lists 470,000 or so clones; approximately 83% were seen once. Input material: peripheral blood. The sequence derives from a human donor in a cohort sampled during active COVID-19. The rearrangement links TRBV14 to TRBJ1-2; TRBD1 is a possible D gene (5 bases). CDR3 nucleotide sequence: TGTGCCAGCAGCCAACCGGGGGCTAACTATGGCTACACCTTC. Its protein product is CASSQPGANYGYTF.